This TCR beta chain was obtained from a study of molecular identifiers for immune sequencing clone quantification. Trimming cost V 7 bases and J 6 bases, with 17 bases left between them. Germline loops: CDR1 SEHNR, CDR2 FQNEAQ (reference sequence). This CDR3 is 14 amino acids long. TCRdb re-derived calls from the PCR reads in MiXCR, one entry per CDR3 protein. The table lists 75,000 to 100,000 distinct CDR3 sequences, over 15% of them singletons. CD8+CD4-CCR7+CD45RA+ cells were sorted as naive CD8 T cells. The sequence came from a human donor in good health. Some libraries in this study had Jurkat cell RNA spiked in. The chain links TRBV7-9 to TRBJ2-3, with D possibly being TRBD2 (5 bases). Sequencing used naive CD8+ T cells from blood, with Jurkat cell RNA spiked in. Documented subset: FACS-sorted CD8+CD4-CCR7+CD45RA+ naive T cells. The CDR3 loop reads CASIPTEASDTQYF. The CDR3 DNA sequence: TGTGCCAGCATCCCGACGGAGGCGTCGGATACGCAGTATTTT.